Listed below are T cell receptor beta chains from one sample, sequenced in a study of cytomegalovirus exposure and HLA in healthy donors. Method: immunoSEQ multiplex PCR; TCRdb's copy keeps in-frame clones and lacks some. The repertoire consists of about 98,000 clones, with 75% to 90% occurring once and the leading ten covering just over 2.5%. Material: PBMCs. These receptors originate from a man aged 35 to 55 in good health and CMV-seronegative. CDR3s include the opening cysteine and the closing phenylalanine or tryptophan.

14 TRBJ1-5 TRBV7-9 CASSQTGTNQPQHF
18 TRBJ2-7 TRBV10-3 CAISEPGTSGELPYEQYF
17 TRBJ2-3 TRBV4-3 CASSQETGRGRSDTQYF
15 TRBJ1-5 TRBV5-6 CASSLRGTGTQPQHF
18 TRBJ1-5 TRBV23-1 CASSQSRYGREGNQPQHF
14 TRBJ1-3 TRBV6-6 CASSQRTGGYPYDF
15 TRBJ1-2 TRBV10-3 CASARGTGYFYGYTF
16 TRBJ2-3 TRBV5-6 CASSLEGRGLTDTQYF
13 TRBJ2-7 TRBV7-9 CSSSLGLLYEQYF
15 TRBJ2-1 TRBV5-1 CASSLSMSSYNEQFF
15 TRBJ1-4 TRBV6-5 CASSYSPRGDEKLFF
14 TRBJ2-7 TRBV29-1 CSVEEGQGVDEQYF
14 TRBJ2-3 TRBV5-4 CASTRGGRTDTQYF
18 TRBJ2-7 TRBV7-8 CASSLSLLAGGLSYEQYF
18 TRBJ2-2 TRBV9 CASSVVASGGAGTGELFF
13 TRBJ1-1 TRBV2 CASSGTANTEAFF
15 TRBJ2-2 TRBV9 CASSVVGGGGGELFF
18 TRBJ2-2 TRBV19 CASSINPFWQGHTGELFF
13 TRBJ1-4 TRBV27 CASRRGIHEKLFF
13 TRBJ2-3 TRBV6-5 CASSRPTLDTQYF